What follows is one T cell receptor (beta chain) and its context. No antigen is known for it. Trimming shortened V by 2 bases and J by 6 bases, and 25 bases separated the two germline ends. The CDR3 contains 18 residues. The germline CDR1 and CDR2 sequences are SGHDT and YYEEEE. Unique molecular identifiers were present in the TCR beta cDNA libraries. MiXCR, applied by TCRdb to the PCR reads, yields one record per CDR3 protein. The sample has more than 350,000 distinct CDR3 sequences; approximately 38% are singletons. This record belongs to a study of post-analysis software for immune sequencing data. Notes on the study in general: Compared against controls, patients with multiple sclerosis displayed significantly lower normalized Chao1 diversity. Relative to controls, patients had roughly five TRBV segments at higher frequency, with TRBV5-6, TRBV5-1 and TRBV20-1 among these.

The TCR was taken from a girl aged 2-10 years with multiple sclerosis. This chain links TRBV5-6 with TRBJ2-3; D remains ambiguous. Material: blood. CDR3 sequence (DNA): TGTGCCAGCAGCTTAGAATTCGGAGCGCCTCTTCTATGGGATACGCAGTATTTT. Its translation: CASSLEFGAPLLWDTQYF.